Below are 21 T cell receptor beta chains sequenced from a single sample in a study of shared clonotypes between healthy human individuals. Produced via immunoSEQ multiplex PCR; TCRdb's table is partial and in-frame only. In the table there are about 1.5 million clones, 95% to 99% of which are singletons. Sequenced input: naive CD4+ T cells sorted from blood. The subset: CD45RA+ positively selected. These receptors were taken from a man aged 30 to 45 in good health.

The chain employs TRBV5-1 and TRBJ2-7; D unresolved. V was pared by 0 bases and J by 3 bases, with 10 bases between. CDR1 and CDR2 from the germline V gene are SGHRS and YFSETQ. The CDR3 runs to 14 residues. CDR3 sequence: CASSLDRVYYEQYF. The CDR3 nucleotides read TGCGCCAGCAGCTTGGATCGGGTCTACTACGAGCAGTACTTC.

This clone was recorded once. This CDR3 is CASSHGNSGPYEQYF. The DNA for the CDR3 is TGTGCCAGCTCACACGGGAATAGCGGGCCGTACGAGCAGTACTTC. The chain couples TRBV18 to TRBJ2-7, with TRBD2 matching over 7 bases. The CDR3 spans 15 residues. Germline values: CDR1 KGHSH, CDR2 LQKENI. Trimming took 4 bases from V and 4 from J; bases not matched to a gene: 10.

The V and J genes are TRBV7-2 and TRBJ1-3; D may be TRBD1 (6 bases). Germline V gives CDR1 SGHTA, CDR2 FQGNSA. The CDR3 totals 16 residues. The V end lost 6 bases, the J end lost 1 base, and 16 bases lay between the germline ends. CDR3: CASSRPRGASGNTIYF. CDR3 coding DNA: TGTGCCAGCAGTCGCCCCAGGGGCGCATCTGGAAACACCATATATTTT.

The gene calls are TRBV5-1 and TRBJ2-1; D might be TRBD2 (7 bases). V was cut by 5 bases and J by 9 bases, with 12 bases left in between. The CDR3 sequence is 12 residues long. The germline V gene encodes CDR1 SGHRS and CDR2 YFSETQ. In DNA, the CDR3 is TGCGCCAGCAGTTGGGGGGGCGGTGAGCAGTTCTTC. As protein: CASSWGGGEQFF.

The gene calls are TRBV5-1 and TRBJ2-5; D not resolved. The CDR3 runs 13 residues. Per germline, CDR1 SGHRS and CDR2 YFSETQ. V was pared by 2 bases and J by 1 base, with 6 bases between. The CDR3 is CASSLSSQETQYF. The CDR3 nucleotides are TGCGCCAGCAGCTTATCATCCCAAGAGACCCAGTACTTC.

In DNA form, the CDR3 reads TGTGCCAGCAGCGTGGTTGGGGTTGAGACCCAGTACTTC. It specifies CASSVVGVETQYF. The chain has TRBV25-1 and TRBJ2-5; D uncertain. The CDR3 is 13 amino acids. Per the germline V gene, CDR1 is MGHDK and CDR2 is SYGVNS. Trimming took off 6 bases at V and 5 bases at J, with 13 bases between the two ends.

The chain couples TRBV7-2 to TRBJ1-5, with D unclear. V was shortened by 1 base and J by 6 bases, with 7 bases between the two germline ends. There are 13 residues in the CDR3. The germline V gene encodes CDR1 SGHTA and CDR2 FQGNSA. The CDR3 bases are TGTGCCAGCAGCTTAGAAACGGTTCAGCCCCAGCATTTT. Its protein is CASSLETVQPQHF.

The chain links TRBV11-3 to TRBJ2-1, with TRBD2 as a possible D gene (5 bases). The germline V gene encodes CDR1 SGHNT and CDR2 YENEEA. The CDR3 totals 17 residues. Trimming stripped 0 bases from V and 7 bases from J, with 19 bases between. The CDR3, as DNA: TGTGCCAGCAGCTTAGACGTGAAAGGCGGCCCGGGGAATGAGCAGTTCTTC. Its protein is CASSLDVKGGPGNEQFF.

The chain is built from TRBV7-2 and TRBJ1-1; 7 nucleotides match TRBD1. The CDR3 covers 13 residues. CDR1 is SGHTA and CDR2 is FQGNSA in the germline V gene. V lost 1 base, J lost 11 bases, and 7 bases stayed unmatched. CDR3 amino acids: CASSLERRGRAFF. The CDR3 region has the DNA TGTGCCAGCAGCTTAGAGAGGAGGGGGCGCGCTTTCTTT.

The V and J genes are TRBV6-5 and TRBJ1-6; D perhaps matches TRBD1 (6 bases). The CDR3 has 15 residues. Per the germline V gene, CDR1 is MNHEY and CDR2 is SVGAGI. Trimming pared 8 bases from V and 13 bases from J, leaving 24 bases between. This CDR3 reads CASRRGKTKRAPLHF. The CDR3 bases are TGTGCCAGCCGAAGGGGGAAGACGAAACGAGCCCCCCTCCACTTT.

The V and J genes are TRBV5-4 and TRBJ2-5, with TRBD2 identical over 7 bases. There are 16 residues in the CDR3. With 2 bases clipped from V and 3 bases from J, the junction kept 10 bases outside the gene matches. Per germline, CDR1 SGHNT and CDR2 YYREEE (reference sequence). In DNA form, the CDR3 reads TGTGCCAGCAGCTTTTCTCGCGGGAGTCCTGAAGAGACCCAGTACTTC. Its translation is CASSFSRGSPEETQYF.

A single count supports this clone. The chain joins TRBV28 to TRBJ2-2; 7 nucleotides match TRBD2. Germline assignment: CDR1 MDHEN and CDR2 SYDVKM. The junction had 7 bases not matched to a gene; V was cut back by 6 bases and J by 3 bases. The CDR3 is 15 amino acids. The CDR3 spells CASSRSREYTGELFF. Written as DNA, the CDR3 is TGTGCCAGCAGCCGCTCGCGGGAGTACACCGGGGAGCTGTTTTTT. The entire variable domain, with the rest obtained from reference TRBV28 and TRBJ2-2, is as follows: DVKVTQSSRYLVKRTGEKVFLECVQDMDHENMFWYRQDPGLGLRLIYFSYDVKMKEKGDIPEGYSVSREKKERFSLILESASTNQTSMYLCASSRSREYTGELFFGEGSRLTVL.

The chain is built from TRBV10-3 and TRBJ2-1, with 12 bases matching TRBD1. With V trimmed by 2 bases and J by 7 bases, 12 bases remained unmatched. Germline V gene data show CDR1 as ENHRY and CDR2 as SYGVKD. The CDR3 consists of 18 residues. The CDR3 protein is CAISEGSPGTGGINEQFF. CDR3 DNA sequence: TGTGCCATCAGTGAGGGGTCCCCCGGGACAGGGGGCATAAATGAGCAGTTCTTC.

To note about this clone: A read error may account for a junction end that differs from germline. The rearrangement uses TRBV19 and TRBJ2-7; TRBD1 matches at 8 bases. The germline gives CDR1 LNHDA, CDR2 SQIVND (reference sequence). The CDR3 spans 13 residues. The CDR3: CASSIDGTGEQHF. The DNA for the CDR3 is TGTGCCAGTAGTATAGATGGGACAGGCGAGCAGCACTTC.

The gene calls are TRBV29-1 and TRBJ2-2; 9 positions match TRBD1. Germline values: CDR1 SQVTM, CDR2 ANQGSEA. J lost 6 bases, V lost 3 bases, and 5 bases had no gene match. The CDR3 spans 14 residues. CDR3 region: CSVDRDREAGELFF. The CDR3 DNA is TGCAGCGTTGACCGGGACAGGGAGGCCGGGGAGCTGTTTTTT.

The chain is built from TRBV9 and TRBJ1-1; 8 bases map to TRBD1. V gave up 0 bases and J gave up 7 bases; unmatched junction bases: 5. The CDR3 runs to 14 residues. In germline, CDR1 is SGDLS, CDR2 YYNGEE. The CDR3 DNA reads as TGTGCCAGCAGCGTAGGTCCAGGGGGCCTTGAAGCTTTCTTT. Protein product: CASSVGPGGLEAFF.

This clone came up once. The chain recombines TRBV12-1 with TRBJ2-7. TRBV12-1 is a pseudogene segment. The CDR3 covers 16 residues. Written as DNA, the CDR3 is TGTGCCAGCAGCTTTGTAGGGCGCCGAGTAAACTACGAGCAGTACTTC. Encoded protein: CASSFVGRRVNYEQYF.

The chain is built from TRBV7-8 and TRBJ1-3; perhaps TRBD1 as D (5 bases). Trimming stripped 5 bases from V and 2 bases from J, with 13 bases between. Germline-derived CDR1 and CDR2 are SGHVS and FQNEAQ. The CDR3 loop spans 15 amino acids. CDR3 sequence: CASSGAAGPGNTIYF. The CDR3 DNA is TGTGCCAGCAGCGGCGCGGCGGGGCCTGGAAACACCATATATTTT.

This clone is a singleton in its sample. Other DNA sequences in this specimen translate into the identical CDR3. The CDR3 protein is CASSPLRDRSYEQYF. In nucleotides, the CDR3 is TGTGCCAGCTCACCTTTGAGGGACAGATCCTACGAGCAGTACTTC. The V and J genes are TRBV18 and TRBJ2-7; 7 bases are a match to TRBD1. This CDR3 contains 15 residues. Germline V gives CDR1 KGHSH, CDR2 LQKENI. Trimming at V came to 3 bases and at J to 1 base, leaving 6 bases not matched to a gene.

The chain has TRBV28 and TRBJ1-5; D gene ambiguous. With 2 bases removed from V and 5 bases from J, the gap between germline ends came to 4 bases. In germline, CDR1 is MDHEN, CDR2 SYDVKM. The length of the CDR3 is 12 residues. CDR3 bases: TGTGCCAGCAGTTTAAGTCATCAGCCCCAGCATTTT. As protein: CASSLSHQPQHF.

J is TRBJ1-4 and V is TRBV5-6, with D perhaps TRBD1 (5 bases). Germline V gene data show CDR1 as SGHDT and CDR2 as YYEEEE. The V and J ends lost 0 bases and 3 bases respectively, with 15 bases between them. The CDR3 length is 17 residues. The CDR3 nucleotides are TGTGCCAGCAGCTTGGGGCCGGGAGGGGAGGCTAATGAAAAACTGTTTTTT. Amino acid sequence: CASSLGPGGEANEKLFF.